Listed below are T cell receptor beta chains from one sample, sequenced in a study of regulatory T cells in long-lasting Graves disease. One entry per CDR3 protein, called by TCRdb with MiXCR from the multiplex PCR reads. The sample includes some 450,000 distinct CDR3 sequences, 23% of them seen just once. This sample comprised peripheral blood mononuclear cells (PBMCs), obtained when the disease was refractory, from a patient treated with antithyroid drugs. These receptors all stem from a female donor with Graves disease. Each CDR3 is given with its conserved first and last residue. D genes are given only for firm matches. Some rows have no size entry. The others give once, few or many, or a class for an expanded clone.

D: NA
V: TRBV28
J: TRBJ2-3
size: NA
CDR3: CASSADRIHTDTQYF
DNA: TGCGCCAGCAGTGCCGACAGGATTCACACAGATACGCAGTATTTT

D: TRBD2
V: TRBV11-2
J: TRBJ2-1
size: NA
CDR3: CASSLATLGLAGIEQFF
DNA: TGTGCCAGCAGCTTAGCAACTCTCGGACTAGCGGGTATTGAGCAGTTCTTC

D: TRBD2
V: TRBV3-1
J: TRBJ2-7
size: many
CDR3: CASSQALAGIEQYF
DNA: TGTGCCAGCAGCCAAGCCCTAGCGGGAATCGAGCAGTACTTC

D: NA
V: TRBV6-1
J: TRBJ1-5
size: NA
CDR3: CASTRDNSNQPQHF
DNA: TGTGCCAGCACCCGAGACAATAGCAATCAGCCCCAGCATTTT

D: TRBD2
V: TRBV20-1
J: TRBJ2-3
size: many
CDR3: CSVEPLGGRSTQYF
DNA: TGCAGTGTCGAGCCCCTCGGCGGGAGGAGTACGCAGTATTTT

D: NA
V: TRBV19
J: TRBJ1-5
size: NA
CDR3: CASRGGSNQPQHF
DNA: TGTGCCAGTAGAGGGGGGAGCAATCAGCCCCAGCATTTT

D: TRBD1
V: TRBV19
J: TRBJ2-7
size: few
CDR3: CASSVRDRGLYEQYF
DNA: TGTGCCAGTAGTGTCCGGGACAGGGGTCTGTACGAGCAGTACTTC

D: TRBD2
V: TRBV10-3
J: TRBJ2-5
size: NA
CDR3: CAISDTGGLQEAQYF
DNA: TGTGCCATCAGTGATACGGGGGGACTTCAAGAGGCCCAGTACTTC

D: TRBD1
V: TRBV2
J: TRBJ2-5
size: many
CDR3: CASSDWDRGLEETQYF
DNA: TGTGCCAGCAGTGACTGGGACAGGGGGCTCGAAGAGACCCAGTACTTC

D: TRBD1
V: TRBV2
J: TRBJ1-1
size: many
CDR3: CASSEEGTGDPEAFF
DNA: TGTGCCAGCAGTGAAGAAGGGACAGGGGATCCTGAAGCTTTCTTT

D: TRBD1
V: TRBV15
J: TRBJ2-2
size: few
CDR3: CATSSATGTGRPGELFF
DNA: TGTGCCACCAGCAGTGCTACCGGGACAGGTCGTCCCGGGGAGCTGTTTTTT

D: TRBD2
V: TRBV6-1
J: TRBJ2-3
size: few
CDR3: CASSRSWTSGSFTDTQYF
DNA: TGTGCCAGCAGTCGAAGTTGGACTAGCGGGAGTTTCACAGATACGCAGTATTTT

D: NA
V: TRBV12-5
J: TRBJ2-7
size: NA
CDR3: CASGLVLRGEVAEQHF
DNA: TGTGCTAGTGGTTTGGTACTTCGGGGCGAGGTGGCCGAGCAGCACTTC

D: TRBD1
V: TRBV7-8
J: TRBJ1-4
size: NA
CDR3: CASSFNSGGNEKLFF
DNA: TGTGCCAGCAGCTTCAACTCAGGGGGTAATGAAAAACTGTTTTTT

D: NA
V: TRBV20-1
J: TRBJ1-4
size: few
CDR3: CSASGSGYNEKLFF
DNA: TGCAGTGCTAGCGGGTCGGGTTATAATGAAAAACTGTTTTTT

D: TRBD1
V: TRBV6-5
J: TRBJ2-7
size: NA
CDR3: CASSFLLPDRVNYEQYF
DNA: TGTGCCAGCAGTTTCCTCCTTCCGGACAGGGTCAACTACGAGCAGTACTTC

D: TRBD1
V: TRBV3-1
J: TRBJ1-1
size: NA
CDR3: CASSQGQGISAFF
DNA: TGTGCCAGCAGCCAAGGACAGGGAATTAGCGCTTTCTTT

D: NA
V: TRBV5-5
J: TRBJ2-4
size: few
CDR3: CASSFPLIRDIKNIQYF
DNA: TGTGCCAGCAGCTTCCCCTTAATCCGGGACATTAAAAACATTCAGTACTTC

D: NA
V: TRBV4-1
J: TRBJ1-1
size: few
CDR3: CASSQLGGVNTEAFF
DNA: TGCGCCAGCAGCCAATTAGGTGGTGTGAACACTGAAGCTTTCTTT

D: TRBD2
V: TRBV12-3/TRBV12-4
J: TRBJ2-7
size: NA
CDR3: CASSARLAGGIPLAYEQYF
DNA: TGTGCCAGCAGCGCACGACTAGCGGGAGGGATCCCATTAGCCTACGAGCAGTACTTC

D: TRBD1
V: TRBV20-1
J: TRBJ2-5
size: many
CDR3: CSASSPGQGETQYF
DNA: TGCAGTGCTAGTTCGCCCGGACAGGGAGAGACCCAGTACTTC

D: TRBD2
V: TRBV27
J: TRBJ2-7
size: few
CDR3: CASSLLSSGTTYEQYF
DNA: TGTGCCAGCAGTTTATTAAGCAGCGGGACGACCTACGAGCAGTACTTC

D: TRBD1
V: TRBV5-1
J: TRBJ1-1
size: many
CDR3: CASSLDRGNTEAFF
DNA: TGTGCCAGCAGCTTGGACAGGGGGAACACTGAAGCTTTCTTT

D: NA
V: TRBV7-9
J: TRBJ2-6
size: NA
CDR3: CASSFTVSPSGANVLTF
DNA: TGTGCCAGCAGCTTTACAGTCTCCCCCTCTGGGGCCAACGTCCTGACTTTC

D: NA
V: TRBV7-6
J: TRBJ2-7
size: few
CDR3: CASSPRGPNSYEQYF
DNA: TGTGCCAGCAGCCCTCGGGGGCCGAACTCCTACGAGCAGTACTTC

D: NA
V: TRBV18
J: TRBJ2-5
size: few
CDR3: CASSPRTGSGRGSETQYF
DNA: TGTGCCAGCTCACCAAGGACAGGGAGCGGGAGAGGGTCGGAGACCCAGTACTTC

D: NA
V: TRBV7-9
J: TRBJ1-1
size: many
CDR3: CASSFPSTEAFF
DNA: TGTGCCAGCAGCTTCCCGAGCACTGAAGCTTTCTTT

D: NA
V: TRBV14
J: TRBJ1-4
size: few
CDR3: CASSQAAVGEKLFF
DNA: TGTGCCAGCAGCCAAGCAGCGGTGGGGGAAAAACTGTTTTTT

D: TRBD2
V: TRBV28
J: TRBJ2-1
size: few
CDR3: CASSIVGLAENNEQFF
DNA: TGTGCCAGCAGTATTGTGGGACTAGCGGAAAACAATGAGCAGTTCTTC

D: NA
V: TRBV6-1
J: TRBJ1-5
size: NA
CDR3: CASSDRVWNQPQHF
DNA: TGTGCCAGCAGTGACAGGGTTTGGAATCAGCCCCAGCATTTT

D: NA
V: TRBV29-1
J: TRBJ1-2
size: many
CDR3: CSVEDLFVGGYTF
DNA: TGCAGCGTTGAAGATCTTTTCGTAGGCGGCTACACCTTC

D: TRBD1
V: TRBV6-2/TRBV6-3
J: TRBJ2-2
size: NA
CDR3: CASQTPGQGWGTGELFF
DNA: TGTGCCAGCCAAACGCCGGGACAGGGATGGGGCACCGGGGAGCTGTTTTTT

D: NA
V: TRBV19
J: TRBJ2-7
size: few
CDR3: CASRDTGLVEQYF
DNA: TGTGCCAGTAGAGATACAGGGCTGGTAGAGCAGTACTTC

D: TRBD2
V: TRBV29-1
J: TRBJ2-2
size: few
CDR3: CSVGTSGRRVGELFF
DNA: TGCAGCGTTGGGACTAGCGGGAGGAGGGTCGGGGAGCTGTTTTTT

D: NA
V: TRBV6-1
J: TRBJ1-2
size: NA
CDR3: CASRPLSSYGYTF
DNA: TGTGCCAGCAGGCCCCTTTCTTCCTATGGCTACACCTTC

D: TRBD1
V: TRBV5-1
J: TRBJ1-2
size: NA
CDR3: CASSGERTGYGYTF
DNA: TGCGCCAGCAGCGGGGAGCGGACAGGCTATGGCTACACCTTC

D: NA
V: TRBV6-5
J: TRBJ1-1
size: few
CDR3: CASSYRTRANTEAFF
DNA: TGTGCCAGCAGTTACCGAACCCGGGCGAACACTGAAGCTTTCTTT

D: TRBD2
V: TRBV30
J: TRBJ2-7
size: NA
CDR3: CAYNEGLAGSVQYF
DNA: TGTGCATACAATGAGGGACTAGCGGGATCGGTGCAGTACTTC

D: NA
V: TRBV28
J: TRBJ1-1
size: NA
CDR3: CASSPGVGGYTEAFF
DNA: TGTGCCAGCAGCCCAGGAGTGGGGGGGTACACTGAAGCTTTCTTT